Each of the 20 T cell receptor beta chains below was sequenced from the same sample in a study of spatial heterogeneity in lung cancer. Study results and limitations: For expanded intratumoral alpha and beta TCRs, counts tracked tumor mutation counts.

Specified time point: sample taken at primary tumor resection. Their antigens are not known. TCRdb itself ran the 5' RACE reads through MiXCR, one entry per CDR3 protein. The table has roughly 4,900 distinct CDR3 sequences, roughly an eighth seen once. The input for sequencing was lung tumor tissue, taken at surgery. The origin of the receptors is a male donor with early-stage non-small cell lung cancer.

In its sample, this clonotype is medium-sized. The rearrangement uses TRBV27 and TRBJ2-7; 10 bases line up with TRBD1. This CDR3 has 15 residues. With V trimmed by 3 bases and J by 7 bases, 9 bases remained unmatched. Germline-derived CDR1 and CDR2 are MNHEY and SMNVEV (reference sequence). The CDR3 protein is CASSLGGQGRREQYF. CDR3 DNA sequence: TGTGCCAGCAGTTTGGGGGGACAGGGGAGGCGGGAGCAGTACTTC.

V gene TRBV6-5 combines with J gene TRBJ2-5; the match to TRBD2 covers 11 bases. Trimming at V came to 2 bases and at J to 2 bases, leaving 4 bases not matched to a gene. The CDR3 has 16 amino acids. Germline values: CDR1 MNHEY, CDR2 SVGAGI. CDR3 sequence (DNA): TGTGCCAGCAGTTACCAGATAGCGGGGGGGCAAGAGACCCAGTACTTC. As protein: CASSYQIAGGQETQYF.

This rearrangement joins TRBV20-1 to TRBJ2-1; tentative D call: TRBD2 (6 bases). Germline CDR1 reads DFQATT; CDR2 reads SNEGSKA (reference sequence). CDR3 length equals 11 residues. The germline V and J ends were trimmed by 5 bases and 6 bases, with 8 bases remaining between them. CDR3: CSAQTSNEQFF. CDR3 nucleotides: TGCAGTGCTCAGACTAGCAATGAGCAGTTCTTC.

The chain combines TRBV18 with TRBJ1-1; 9 nucleotides align to TRBD1. The J segment lost 6 bases and the V segment lost 6 bases, leaving 2 bases of the junction unmatched. Per the germline V gene, CDR1 is KGHSH and CDR2 is LQKENI. There are 12 residues in the CDR3. The CDR3, as DNA: TGTGCCAGCTCTACAGGGGGCCCTGAAGCTTTCTTT. It specifies CASSTGGPEAFF.

This clonotype has at least ten counts. V and J are TRBV15 and TRBJ2-7; D uncertain. The CDR3 has 17 residues. Germline lookup yields CDR1 LNHNV and CDR2 YYDKDF (reference sequence). V lost 1 base, J lost 1 base, and 17 bases lay in between. In nucleotides, the CDR3 is TGTGCCACCAGCAGAGTGGGTCCCGGATACCTATCCTACGAGCAGTACTTC. Translating it yields CATSRVGPGYLSYEQYF.

Relative to its sample, this clonotype is medium-sized (0.01 to 0.1%). The rearrangement links TRBV3-1 to TRBJ2-3; a possible D gene is TRBD1 (7 bases). CDR1 and CDR2 from the germline V gene are LGHDT and YNNKEL (reference sequence). The CDR3 spans 15 residues. V shed 2 bases and J shed 5 bases, with 14 bases lying between them. The CDR3 sequence is CASSQRRGREDTQYF. CDR3 sequence (DNA): TGTGCCAGCAGCCAACGGAGGGGGCGAGAAGATACGCAGTATTTT.

The gene calls are TRBV29-1 and TRBJ2-2, with 7 bases matching TRBD1. With 7 bases clipped from V and 3 bases from J, the junction kept 5 bases outside the gene matches. The CDR3 contains 13 residues. Looked up from germline, CDR1 is SQVTM and CDR2 is ANQGSEA. Here the CDR3 reads CSGGQDDTGELFF. The CDR3 bases are TGCAGCGGCGGACAGGACGACACCGGGGAGCTGTTTTTT.

This clonotype has just a few counts. The chain joins TRBV3-1 to TRBJ2-7, with 8 bases aligning to TRBD1. Looked up from germline, CDR1 is LGHDT and CDR2 is YNNKEL (reference sequence). The CDR3 consists of 20 residues. V was pared by 0 bases and J by 3 bases, with 19 bases of the junction left unmatched. As DNA, the CDR3 is TGTGCCAGCAGCCAAGATCAGGGTCCGGGACAGGTTAGGGGCCACTACGAGCAGTACGTC. It encodes CASSQDQGPGQVRGHYEQYV.

This clonotype was seen a handful of times. The chain couples TRBV29-1 to TRBJ1-1; D remains unclear. In germline, CDR1 is SQVTM, CDR2 ANQGSEA. The ends were cut back, 7 bases at V and 5 bases at J, with 11 bases in the middle. The CDR3 extends over 11 amino acids. CDR3 sequence (DNA): TGCAGCGCGGGTAGCGGGACTGAAGCTTTCTTT. Translated, it gives CSAGSGTEAFF.

The V and J genes are TRBV29-1 and TRBJ1-1; 10 bases align to TRBD1. V lost 6 bases, J lost 1 base, and 11 bases stayed unmatched. This CDR3 contains 16 residues. Germline values: CDR1 SQVTM, CDR2 ANQGSEA. The CDR3 coding sequence is TGCAGCGTAGGGGGACAGGGGCCCACTAGGAACACTGAAGCTTTCTTT. Translating it yields CSVGGQGPTRNTEAFF.

The chain couples TRBV7-2 to TRBJ2-1; no reliable D call. Germline assignment: CDR1 SGHTA and CDR2 FQGNSA. There are 14 residues in the CDR3. The germline V and J ends were trimmed by 5 bases and 9 bases, with 17 bases remaining between them. CDR3 nucleotides: TGTGCCAGCAGCCCTCGTCTGGTTTCGGGTGAGCAGTTCTTC. Its translation is CASSPRLVSGEQFF.

This clonotype ranks as medium-sized. The chain employs TRBV28 and TRBJ2-7; weak D call: TRBD2 (6 bases). Germline-derived CDR1 and CDR2 are MDHEN and SYDVKM. The V gene lost 6 bases and the J gene lost 2 bases, with 17 bases spanning the gap. The CDR3 is made up of 15 amino acids. The CDR3 reads CASRGGPGRTYEQYF. The DNA for the CDR3 is TGTGCCAGCAGGGGAGGTCCGGGACGGACCTACGAGCAGTACTTC.

A few counts support this clonotype. V usage is TRBV4-1 and J usage is TRBJ2-1; 8 bases align to TRBD2. This CDR3 has 16 residues. V lost 0 bases to trimming and J lost 3 bases; unmatched junction nucleotides: 4. The germline CDR1 and CDR2 sequences are MGHRA and YSYEKL. In DNA, the CDR3 is TGCGCCAGCAGCCAAGAGGAGCGGGGGTACTACAATGAGCAGTTCTTC. This translates into CASSQEERGYYNEQFF.

The chain uses TRBV24-1 and TRBJ2-3; tentatively, D is TRBD1 or TRBD2 (5 bases each). Deletions cut 9 bases from V and 4 bases from J, with 13 bases between. CDR3 length: 13 amino acids. The germline V gene has CDR1 KGHDR and CDR2 SFDVKD. CDR3 sequence reads: CATQGEWADTQYF. The CDR3 DNA sequence: TGTGCCACCCAGGGAGAGTGGGCAGATACGCAGTATTTT.

The chain employs TRBV5-1 and TRBJ1-4; no definite D call. Per germline, CDR1 SGHRS and CDR2 YFSETQ. The CDR3 extends over 14 amino acids. The ends were cut back, 0 bases at V and 5 bases at J, with 8 bases in the middle. CDR3 DNA sequence: TGCGCCAGCAGCTTGGTGGGAAGGAATGAAAAACTGTTTTTT. Encoded protein: CASSLVGRNEKLFF.

This clonotype was recorded a few times. V gene TRBV11-2 combines with J gene TRBJ2-3; D not resolved. Germline CDR1 SGHAT, CDR2 FQNNGV. The CDR3 is 12 residues long. V dropped 1 base and J dropped 7 bases, with 6 bases sitting between them. The CDR3 DNA reads TGTGCCAGCAGCTTAGCACAGTATACGCAGTATTTT. Amino acids: CASSLAQYTQYF. Based on the CDR3 plus reference TRBV11-2 and TRBJ2-3, the full variable domain is EAGVAQSPRYKIIEKRQSVAFWCNPISGHATLYWYQQILGQGPKLLIQFQNNGVVDDSQLPKDRFSAERLKGVDSTLKIQPAKLEDSAVYLCASSLAQYTQYFGPGTRLTVL.

The rearrangement uses TRBV6-1 and TRBJ1-2; tentative D call: TRBD1 (5 bases). V was pared by 6 bases and J by 5 bases, with 13 bases between. The CDR3 totals 13 residues. From germline, CDR1 is MNHNS and CDR2 SASEGT. Here the CDR3 reads CASRVQDGYGYTF. In DNA form, the CDR3 reads TGTGCCAGCAGAGTACAGGATGGGTATGGCTACACCTTC.

In this sample, this clonotype is medium-sized. The V gene is TRBV5-1, the J gene TRBJ2-3; a possible D gene is TRBD2 (6 bases). Looked up from germline, CDR1 is SGHRS and CDR2 is YFSETQ. V dropped 2 bases and J dropped 6 bases, with 10 bases sitting between them. The CDR3 has 13 amino acids. The CDR3 DNA follows: TGCGCCAGCAGCTTCCTACGGGGGGATACGCAGTATTTT. This encodes CASSFLRGDTQYF.

The chain carries TRBV10-3 and TRBJ2-2; TRBD1 matches 7 bases. This CDR3 has 13 amino acids. CDR1 and CDR2 (germline): ENHRY, SYGVKD. The V gene end was trimmed by 6 bases and the J gene end by 5 bases; junction bases not matched to a gene: 3. DNA for the CDR3: TGTGCCATCAGACAGGGGAGAACCGGGGAGCTGTTTTTT. Its translation is CAIRQGRTGELFF.

The table lists this clonotype with a few counts. V is TRBV6-2 or TRBV6-3 and J is TRBJ2-6; the match to TRBD1 covers 7 bases. The J segment lost 0 bases and the V segment lost 4 bases, leaving 3 bases of the junction unmatched. There are 16 residues in the CDR3. Looked up from germline, CDR1 is MNHEY and CDR2 is SVGEGT. The CDR3 bases are TGTGCCAGCAGTTTCCAGGGGGACTCTGGGGCCAACGTCCTGACTTTC. Residues: CASSFQGDSGANVLTF.